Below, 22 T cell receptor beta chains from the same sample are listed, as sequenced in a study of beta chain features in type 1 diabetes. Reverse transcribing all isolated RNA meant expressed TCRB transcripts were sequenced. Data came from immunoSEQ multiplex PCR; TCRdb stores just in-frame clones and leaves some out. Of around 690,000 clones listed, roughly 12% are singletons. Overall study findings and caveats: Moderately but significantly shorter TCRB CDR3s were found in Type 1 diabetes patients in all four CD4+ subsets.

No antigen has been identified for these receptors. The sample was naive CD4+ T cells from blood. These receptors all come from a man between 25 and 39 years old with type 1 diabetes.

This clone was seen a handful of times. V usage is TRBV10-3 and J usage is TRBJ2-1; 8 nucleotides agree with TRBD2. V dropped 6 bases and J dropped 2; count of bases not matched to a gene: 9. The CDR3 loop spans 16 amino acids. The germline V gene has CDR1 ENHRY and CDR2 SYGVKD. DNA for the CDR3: TGTGCCATCAGGCAATCGGGAGGGGAAGCCTACAATGAGCAGTTCTTC. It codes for CAIRQSGGEAYNEQFF.

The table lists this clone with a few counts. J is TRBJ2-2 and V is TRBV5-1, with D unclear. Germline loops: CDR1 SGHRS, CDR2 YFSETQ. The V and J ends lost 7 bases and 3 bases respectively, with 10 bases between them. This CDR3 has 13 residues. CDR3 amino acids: CASRQSDTGELFF. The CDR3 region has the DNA TGCGCCAGCCGCCAATCGGACACCGGGGAGCTGTTTTTT. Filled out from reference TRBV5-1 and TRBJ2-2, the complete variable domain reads KAGVTQTPRYLIKTRGQQVTLSCSPISGHRSVSWYQQTPGQGLQFLFEYFSETQRNKGNFPGRFSGRQFSNSRSEMNVSTLELGDSALYLCASRQSDTGELFFGEGSRLTVL.

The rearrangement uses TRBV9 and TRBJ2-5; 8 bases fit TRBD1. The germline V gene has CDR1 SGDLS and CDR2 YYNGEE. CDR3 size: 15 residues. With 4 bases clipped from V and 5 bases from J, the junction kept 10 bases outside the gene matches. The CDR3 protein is CASSPRTGFLETQYF. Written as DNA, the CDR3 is TGTGCCAGCAGCCCCCGGACAGGGTTTTTGGAGACCCAGTACTTC.

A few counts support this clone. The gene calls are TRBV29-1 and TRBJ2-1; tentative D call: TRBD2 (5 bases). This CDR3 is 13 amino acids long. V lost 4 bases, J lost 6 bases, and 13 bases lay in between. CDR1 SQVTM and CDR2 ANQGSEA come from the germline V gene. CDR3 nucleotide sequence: TGCAGCGTTGCGTGGCTAGCTGGCAATGAGCAGTTCTTC. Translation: CSVAWLAGNEQFF.

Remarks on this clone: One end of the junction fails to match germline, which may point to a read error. For the CDR3, the DNA is TGTGCCAGTAGTAGGACAGCCGAAAACATTCAGTACTTC. As protein: CASSRTAENIQYF. The rearrangement links TRBV19 to TRBJ2-4, with D possibly matching TRBD1 (6 bases). This CDR3 contains 13 residues. Per the germline V gene, CDR1 is LNHDA and CDR2 is SQIVND (reference sequence). Complete variable domain (other parts from reference TRBV19 and TRBJ2-4): DGGITQSPKYLFRKEGQNVTLSCEQNLNHDAMYWYRQDPGQGLRLIYYSQIVNDFQKGDIAEGYSVSREKKESFPLTVTSAQKNPTAFYLCASSRTAENIQYFGAGTRLSVL.

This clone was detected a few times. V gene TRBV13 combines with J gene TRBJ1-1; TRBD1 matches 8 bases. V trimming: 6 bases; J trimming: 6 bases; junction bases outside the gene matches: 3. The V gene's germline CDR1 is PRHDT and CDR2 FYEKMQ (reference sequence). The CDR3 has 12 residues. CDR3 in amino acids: CASSSRGPEAFF. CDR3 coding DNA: TGTGCCAGCAGTTCCAGGGGGCCTGAAGCTTTCTTT.

The CDR3 nucleotides read TGCAGCGTTGACGGAGCTTGGGGGAGGAACACCGGGGAGCTGTTTTTT. It specifies CSVDGAWGRNTGELFF. This chain connects TRBV29-1 to TRBJ2-2; D assignment may be TRBD1 or TRBD2 (5 bases each). CDR1 and CDR2 (germline): SQVTM, ANQGSEA. The ends were cut back, 3 bases at V and 1 base at J, with 15 bases in the middle. This CDR3 has 16 residues.

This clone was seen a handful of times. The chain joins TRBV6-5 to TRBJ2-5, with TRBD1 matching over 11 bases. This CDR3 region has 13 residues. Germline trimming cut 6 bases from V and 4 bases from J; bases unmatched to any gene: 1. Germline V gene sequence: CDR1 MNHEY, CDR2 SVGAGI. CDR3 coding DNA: TGTGCCAGCAGCGGGACAGGGGGAGAGACCCAGTACTTC. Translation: CASSGTGGETQYF.

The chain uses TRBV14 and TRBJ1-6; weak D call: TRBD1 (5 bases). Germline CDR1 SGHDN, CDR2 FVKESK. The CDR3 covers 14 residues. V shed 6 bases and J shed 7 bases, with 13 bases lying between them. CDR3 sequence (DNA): TGTGCCAGCAGGTTTGCGGAGGGGAATTCACCCCTCCACTTT. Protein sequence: CASRFAEGNSPLHF. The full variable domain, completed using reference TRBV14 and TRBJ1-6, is EAGVTQFPSHSVIEKGQTVTLRCDPISGHDNLYWYRRVMGKEIKFLLHFVKESKQDESGMPNNRFLAERTGGTYSTLKVQPAELEDSGVYFCASRFAEGNSPLHFGNGTRLTVT.

Written as DNA, the CDR3 is TGTGCCAGCAGCCGTAGCGGGATACAAGAGACCCAGTACTTC. Translated: CASSRSGIQETQYF. The genes are TRBV5-4 and TRBJ2-5, with TRBD2 identical over 8 bases. The V and J ends lost 4 bases and 2 bases, in that order; junction bases with no gene match: 4. The germline CDR1 and CDR2 sequences are SGHNT and YYREEE (reference sequence). The CDR3 consists of 14 residues.

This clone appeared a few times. Written as DNA, the CDR3 is TGCGCCAGCAGCCGAACCGCCGGGACCTTCACAGATACGCAGTATTTT. Its translation is CASSRTAGTFTDTQYF. The chain is built from TRBV4-3 and TRBJ2-3; D could derive from TRBD1 or TRBD2 (5 bases each). Germline assignment: CDR1 LGHNA and CDR2 YSLEER. V lost 4 bases and J lost 2, with 16 bases in between. The CDR3 contains 16 residues.

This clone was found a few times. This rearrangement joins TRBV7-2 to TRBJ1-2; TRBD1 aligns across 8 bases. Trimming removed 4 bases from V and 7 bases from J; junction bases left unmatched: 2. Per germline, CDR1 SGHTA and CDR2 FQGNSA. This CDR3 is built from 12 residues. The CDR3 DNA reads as TGTGCCAGCAGCTCTGGACAGGGTGGCTACACCTTC. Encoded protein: CASSSGQGGYTF.

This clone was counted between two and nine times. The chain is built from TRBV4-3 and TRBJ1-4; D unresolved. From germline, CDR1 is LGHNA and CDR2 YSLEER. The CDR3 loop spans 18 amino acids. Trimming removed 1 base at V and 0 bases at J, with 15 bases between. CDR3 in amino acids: CASSQAMTAVATNEKLFF. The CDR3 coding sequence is TGCGCCAGCAGCCAAGCGATGACCGCAGTTGCAACTAATGAAAAACTGTTTTTT.

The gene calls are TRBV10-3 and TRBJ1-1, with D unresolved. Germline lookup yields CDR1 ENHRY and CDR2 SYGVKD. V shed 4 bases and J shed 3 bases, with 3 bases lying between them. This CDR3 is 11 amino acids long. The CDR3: CAISGDTEAFF. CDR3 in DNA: TGTGCCATCAGTGGGGACACTGAAGCTTTCTTT.

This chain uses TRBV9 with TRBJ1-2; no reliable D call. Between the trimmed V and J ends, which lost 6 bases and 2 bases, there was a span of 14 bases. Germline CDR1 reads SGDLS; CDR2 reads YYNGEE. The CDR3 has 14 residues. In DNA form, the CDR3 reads TGTGCCAGCACGAAAGCCCGGGCCAACTATGGCTACACCTTC. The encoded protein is CASTKARANYGYTF.

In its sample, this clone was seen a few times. The CDR3 loop reads CASSLGVQYNSPLHF. The CDR3 region has the DNA TGTGCCAGCAGCCTGGGGGTTCAATATAATTCACCCCTCCACTTT. The chain is built from TRBV5-6 and TRBJ1-6; D is perhaps TRBD1 (5 bases). Trimming cost V 4 bases and J 4 bases, with 12 bases left between them. The germline CDR1 and CDR2 sequences are SGHDT and YYEEEE. CDR3 length equals 15 residues.

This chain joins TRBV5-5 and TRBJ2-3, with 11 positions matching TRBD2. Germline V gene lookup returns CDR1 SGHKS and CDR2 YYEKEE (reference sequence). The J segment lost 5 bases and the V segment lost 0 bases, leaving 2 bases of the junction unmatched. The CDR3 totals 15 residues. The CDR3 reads CASSLGLAGRDTQYF. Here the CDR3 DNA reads TGTGCCAGCAGCTTGGGACTAGCGGGGCGAGATACGCAGTATTTT. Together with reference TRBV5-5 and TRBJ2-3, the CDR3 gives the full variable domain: DAGVTQSPTHLIKTRGQQVTLRCSPISGHKSVSWYQQVLGQGPQFIFQYYEKEERGRGNFPDRFSARQFPNYSSELNVNALLLGDSALYLCASSLGLAGRDTQYFGPGTRLTVL.

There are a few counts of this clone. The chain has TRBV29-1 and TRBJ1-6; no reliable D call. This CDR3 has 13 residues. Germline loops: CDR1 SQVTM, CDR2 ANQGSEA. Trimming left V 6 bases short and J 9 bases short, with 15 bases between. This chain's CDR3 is CSVSWGSSSPLHF. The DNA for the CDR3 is TGCAGCGTGTCTTGGGGATCTAGTTCACCCCTCCACTTT.

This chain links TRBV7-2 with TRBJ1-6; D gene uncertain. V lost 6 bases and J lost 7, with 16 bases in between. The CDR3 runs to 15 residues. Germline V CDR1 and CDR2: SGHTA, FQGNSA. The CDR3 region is CASRPPPELNSPLHF. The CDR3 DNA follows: TGTGCCAGCAGACCCCCGCCAGAACTCAATTCACCCCTCCACTTT. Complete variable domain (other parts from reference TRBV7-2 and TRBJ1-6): GAGVSQSPSNKVTEKGKDVELRCDPISGHTALYWYRQSLGQGLEFLIYFQGNSAPDKSGLPSDRFSAERTGGSVSTLTIQRTQQEDSAVYLCASRPPPELNSPLHFGNGTRLTVT.

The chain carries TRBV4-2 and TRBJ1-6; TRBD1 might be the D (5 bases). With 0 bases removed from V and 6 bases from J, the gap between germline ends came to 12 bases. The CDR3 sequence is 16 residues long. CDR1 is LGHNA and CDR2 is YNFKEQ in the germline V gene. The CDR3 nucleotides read TGTGCCAGCAGCCAAGAAGGAGGGGCGGGTAATTCACCCCTCCACTTT. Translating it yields CASSQEGGAGNSPLHF.

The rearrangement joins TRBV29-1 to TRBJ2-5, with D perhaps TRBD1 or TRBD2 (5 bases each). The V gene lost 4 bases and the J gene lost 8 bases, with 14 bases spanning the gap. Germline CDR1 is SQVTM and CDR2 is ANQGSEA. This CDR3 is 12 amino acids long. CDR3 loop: CSVVRDPGTQYF. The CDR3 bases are TGCAGCGTTGTACGGGACCCTGGAACCCAGTACTTC.

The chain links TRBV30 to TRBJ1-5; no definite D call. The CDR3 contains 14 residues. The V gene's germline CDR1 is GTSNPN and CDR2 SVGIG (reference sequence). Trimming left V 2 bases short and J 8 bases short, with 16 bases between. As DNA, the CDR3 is TGTGCCTGGAGTCGGGTGGGCGGTGCGGAGCCCCAGCATTTT. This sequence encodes CAWSRVGGAEPQHF.